The 19 T cell receptor beta chains below come from one sample, sequenced in a study of blood T cell repertoires in COVID-19 (dated by TCRdb to 2018 to 2020). Library method: the immunoSEQ multiplex PCR assay. TCRdb retrieved this table from immuneACCESS and kept in-frame rearrangements only. Not all clones are present; in checked studies, unresolved V genes account for under half, and no reason is known for the remainder. The sample table shows roughly 190,000 clones, and around 90% are seen once. In total, the top ten clones hold approximately 2.4% of the sample. The material sequenced was PBMCs or T cells enriched from blood (not recorded which). The receptor source for this set is a young woman who had recovered from COVID-19.

This chain uses TRBV7-9 with TRBJ1-2; D gene uncertain. Germline-derived CDR1 and CDR2 are SEHNR and FQNEAQ (reference sequence). The CDR3 is made up of 13 amino acids. Trimming left V 1 base short and J 4 bases short, with 7 bases between. The CDR3 DNA reads TGTGCCAGCAGCTTAGAGGCGGTCTATGGCTACACCTTC. Its translation is CASSLEAVYGYTF.

The chain has TRBV12-3 or TRBV12-4 and TRBJ1-1; the D is unclear. V gave up 3 bases and J gave up 8 bases, with 7 bases separating them. This CDR3 comprises 11 residues. The DNA for the CDR3 is TGTGCCAGCAGTTTTGCACGGGAAGCTTTCTTT. Translating gives CASSFAREAFF.

CDR3 DNA: TGTGCCAGCAGCGGCACCACAGGGGCGGACACCATATATTTT. Residues: CASSGTTGADTIYF. The chain recombines TRBV7-8 with TRBJ1-3, with 7 bases lining up with TRBD1. Germline V gene data show CDR1 as SGHVS and CDR2 as FQNEAQ. The CDR3 length is 14 residues. The J segment lost 8 bases and the V segment lost 5 bases, leaving 9 bases of the junction unmatched.

Details on this clone: The sample holds other DNA sequences that translate to the same CDR3. The V call is TRBV3-1 (or the pseudogene TRBV3-2), the J call TRBJ1-2, with 7 bases identical to TRBD1. The CDR3 loop spans 16 amino acids. V lost 1 base and J lost 1; bases outside the gene matches: 6. Germline CDR1 and CDR2: LGHDT and YNNKEL (reference sequence). The CDR3 loop is CASSQVSGTVNYGYTF. The CDR3, as DNA: TGTGCCAGCAGCCAAGTCTCCGGGACAGTTAACTATGGCTACACCTTC.

V usage is TRBV28 and J usage is TRBJ1-5, with 9 bases matching TRBD1. V shed 5 bases, J shed 0 bases, and the junction held 11 bases outside the gene matches. Germline CDR1 reads MDHEN; CDR2 reads SYDVKM. This CDR3 is 18 amino acids long. The CDR3 DNA reads as TGTGCCAGCAGTCTTATTTTACAGGGGGCTTATAGCAATCAGCCCCAGCATTTT. This gives the protein CASSLILQGAYSNQPQHF.

This clone was recorded only once. V is TRBV6-5 and J is TRBJ1-6; D not certain. The germline V gene has CDR1 MNHEY and CDR2 SVGAGI. CDR3 size: 15 residues. Trimming took 2 bases from V and 5 from J, leaving 10 bases between them. The CDR3 loop reads CASSYDRRDNSPLHF. The CDR3 nucleotides are TGTGCCAGCAGTTACGATCGGCGGGATAATTCACCCCTCCACTTT.

The chain employs TRBV7-9 and TRBJ1-1; D remains unclear. The ends were cut back, 3 bases at V and 1 base at J, with 9 bases in the middle. Per the germline V gene, CDR1 is SEHNR and CDR2 is FQNEAQ (reference sequence). The CDR3 spans 14 residues. The CDR3 DNA reads as TGTGCCAGCAGCTTGAACAACCCGAACACTGAAGCTTTCTTT. Protein sequence: CASSLNNPNTEAFF.

This chain connects TRBV19 to TRBJ1-2, with 10 bases that match TRBD1. From germline, CDR1 is LNHDA and CDR2 SQIVND (reference sequence). V dropped 7 bases and J dropped 8; count of bases not matched to a gene: 7. The CDR3 is 13 residues long. CDR3 DNA sequence: TGTGCCAGTAACCGGGACAGGGGAGACGGCTACACCTTC. This sequence encodes CASNRDRGDGYTF. The variable domain in full, completed from reference TRBV19 and TRBJ1-2, reads DGGITQSPKYLFRKEGQNVTLSCEQNLNHDAMYWYRQDPGQGLRLIYYSQIVNDFQKGDIAEGYSVSREKKESFPLTVTSAQKNPTAFYLCASNRDRGDGYTFGSGTRLTVV.

The rearrangement uses TRBV9 and TRBJ1-4, with D possibly being TRBD1 (5 bases). CDR1 is SGDLS, CDR2 YYNGEE, per germline. Trimming pared 4 bases from V and 5 bases from J, leaving 18 bases between. The CDR3 is made up of 16 amino acids. CDR3 residues: CASSPKGTYPNEKLFF. DNA for the CDR3: TGTGCCAGCAGCCCGAAAGGGACTTATCCGAATGAAAAACTGTTTTTT.

The chain recombines TRBV4-3 with TRBJ2-7, with a tentative D call TRBD2 (5 bases). The germline V and J ends were trimmed by 0 bases and 2 bases, with 11 bases remaining between them. Germline-derived CDR1 and CDR2 are LGHNA and YSLEER. The CDR3 loop spans 15 amino acids. As DNA, the CDR3 is TGCGCCAGCAGCCAAGACCGGGGAGACCCCTACGAGCAGTACTTC. It encodes CASSQDRGDPYEQYF.

The chain uses TRBV3-1 (or the pseudogene TRBV3-2) and TRBJ2-4, with 7 bases aligning to TRBD2. In germline, CDR1 is LGHDT, CDR2 YNNKEL (reference sequence). The CDR3 contains 14 residues. Germline trimming cut 4 bases from V and 8 bases from J; bases unmatched to any gene: 8. The CDR3 nucleotides read TGTGCCAGCAGCCCAAGGCAGGGAGGGGACATTCAGTACTTC. Protein product: CASSPRQGGDIQYF.

The genes are TRBV3-1 (or the pseudogene TRBV3-2) and TRBJ1-6; D not resolved. Between the trimmed V and J ends, which lost 1 base and 0 bases, there was a span of 7 bases. Germline V CDR1 and CDR2: LGHDT, YNNKEL (reference sequence). This CDR3 has 16 residues. The CDR3 DNA reads TGTGCCAGCAGCCAAGTATTTAGCTCCTATAATTCACCCCTCCACTTT. This codes for CASSQVFSSYNSPLHF.

The rearrangement links TRBV27 to TRBJ2-1; D is perhaps TRBD2 (6 bases). The CDR3 consists of 20 residues. Germline V gene lookup returns CDR1 MNHEY and CDR2 SMNVEV (reference sequence). Trimming took 1 base from V and 5 from J, leaving 27 bases between them. The CDR3 sequence: CASSLFNPGSVSPPHNEQFF. The CDR3 DNA reads as TGTGCCAGCAGTTTATTTAATCCCGGGAGTGTTTCCCCCCCCCACAATGAGCAGTTCTTC.

The chain couples TRBV24-1 to TRBJ1-1, with 8 bases fitting TRBD1. V trimming: 2 bases; J trimming: 8 bases; junction bases outside the gene matches: 12. Germline V gene sequence: CDR1 KGHDR, CDR2 SFDVKD. CDR3 length: 16 residues. The CDR3 DNA reads as TGTGCCACCAGTGATTCAGGCAGGGGGCCTCTCGCAGAAGCTTTCTTT. Translating gives CATSDSGRGPLAEAFF.

The chain is built from TRBV2 and TRBJ1-6, with 8 bases lining up with TRBD1. The ends lost 4 bases at V and 7 bases at J; junction bases unmatched: 3. The CDR3 is made up of 14 amino acids. Per germline, CDR1 SNHLY and CDR2 FYNNEI. The CDR3 region is CASSADRVNSPLHF. The CDR3, as DNA: TGTGCCAGCAGTGCGGACAGGGTGAATTCACCCCTCCACTTT.

This clone has a single count. The genes are TRBV6-5 and TRBJ1-4; 10 nucleotides line up with TRBD1. CDR3 length: 14 residues. Germline CDR1 MNHEY, CDR2 SVGAGI. The J segment lost 6 bases and the V segment lost 6 bases, leaving 4 bases of the junction unmatched. CDR3 protein: CASRGTGVDEKLFF. DNA of the CDR3: TGTGCCAGCAGGGGGACAGGGGTTGATGAAAAACTGTTTTTT.

This rearrangement joins TRBV30 to TRBJ1-6, with no clear D. CDR1 is GTSNPN and CDR2 is SVGIG in the germline V gene (reference sequence). Between the trimmed V and J ends, which lost 1 base and 7 bases, there was a span of 11 bases. This CDR3 is 14 amino acids long. CDR3 bases: TGTGCCTGGAGTGCCGGGGAAGGAAATTCACCCCTCCACTTT. Translated: CAWSAGEGNSPLHF.

The V gene is TRBV4-2, the J gene TRBJ1-3; D is unclear. There are 15 residues in the CDR3. V was pared by 4 bases and J by 0 bases, with 10 bases between. From germline, CDR1 is LGHNA and CDR2 YNFKEQ. As DNA, the CDR3 is TGTGCCAGCAGCCCAAGAAGAGACTCTGGAAACACCATATATTTT. It is translated as CASSPRRDSGNTIYF.

The rearrangement links TRBV29-1 to TRBJ1-1; TRBD1 matches 10 bases. V was pared by 8 bases and J by 5 bases, with 8 bases of the junction left unmatched. Germline CDR1 is SQVTM and CDR2 is ANQGSEA. CDR3 size: 13 residues. Here the CDR3 reads CSMSGQGVTEAFF. CDR3 sequence (DNA): TGCAGCATGAGCGGACAGGGGGTAACTGAAGCTTTCTTT.